This is a list of T cell receptor beta chains from one sample in a study of blood T cell repertoires in COVID-19. TCRdb keeps only in-frame clones here, not all; method: immunoSEQ multiplex PCR. The sample holds around 71,000 clones, about four fifths seen once. Sequenced: peripheral blood. These TCRs come from a man in his sixties or seventies with acute or convalescent COVID-19. Both conserved end residues are part of each CDR3. D genes are given only for firm matches. Size is stated for part of the rows, as once, few or many counts, or as a class when the clone is expanded.

D	J	size	V	DNA	CDR3
TRBD2	TRBJ2-5	NA	TRBV7-2	TGTGCCAGCAGCCAAAGGACTAGCGGGGTGGGCGGGGAGACCCAGTACTTC	CASSQRTSGVGGETQYF
NA	TRBJ1-2	NA	TRBV29-1	TGCAGCGTTGACAGGGAAAAATATGGCTACACCTTC	CSVDREKYGYTF
NA	TRBJ2-1	few	TRBV6-5	TGTGCCAGCAGTTACTCGGGGCGGGACGCGAACAATGAGCAGTTCTTC	CASSYSGRDANNEQFF
TRBD1	TRBJ1-2	NA	TRBV27	TGTGCCAGCAGGCGGACAGGGGGAAACTATGGCTACACCTTC	CASRRTGGNYGYTF
TRBD1	TRBJ2-5	NA	TRBV7-7	TGTGCCAGCAGCTCACGGCGGACAGGTCAAGAGACCCAGTACTTC	CASSSRRTGQETQYF
NA	TRBJ1-2	NA	TRBV29-1	TGCAGCGTTACAGGGCGGGAGGACTATGGCTACACCTTC	CSVTGREDYGYTF
NA	TRBJ2-7	NA	TRBV27	TGTGCCAGCAGTTTATCCTTTATCTCCTACGAGCAGTACTTC	CASSLSFISYEQYF
NA	TRBJ2-3	NA	TRBV30	TGTGCCTGGAGTGTACAACCGACCCTAGGGAGCGCAGATACGCAGTATTTT	CAWSVQPTLGSADTQYF
NA	TRBJ1-1	NA	TRBV29-1	TGCAGCGGGACTGGTACTGAAGCTTTCTTT	CSGTGTEAFF
NA	TRBJ2-2	NA	TRBV7-3	TGTGCCAGCAGCTTGACGGGGAACACCGGGGAGCTGTTTTTT	CASSLTGNTGELFF
TRBD2	TRBJ2-3	few	TRBV29-1	TGCAGCGTTGAGAGACTAGCGGGGAGCACAGATACGCAGTATTTT	CSVERLAGSTDTQYF
NA	TRBJ1-4	NA	TRBV6-1	TGTGCCAGCAGTGAACAGTGGTCGCCTAATGAAAAACTGTTTTTT	CASSEQWSPNEKLFF
TRBD1	TRBJ1-1	NA	TRBV13	TGTGCCAGCTCCGGGACAGACATGAACACTGAAGCTTTCTTT	CASSGTDMNTEAFF
NA	TRBJ2-7	NA	TRBV5-1	TGCGCCAGCAGCCCGCAAGGGGCCTACGAGCAGTACTTC	CASSPQGAYEQYF
NA	TRBJ1-3	once	TRBV6-5	TGTGCCAGCAGTTACGGCGGGCTGGGAAACACCATATATTTT	CASSYGGLGNTIYF
NA	TRBJ1-2	NA	TRBV2	TGTGCCAGCAGTGAAACCGAGACTAACTATGGCTACACCTTC	CASSETETNYGYTF
TRBD1	TRBJ1-2	NA	TRBV5-1	TGCGCCAGCAGCTACGGACAGGGCGGCTACACCTTC	CASSYGQGGYTF
TRBD1	TRBJ2-7	NA	TRBV5-8	TGTGCCAGCAGCTTGGGACAGGGGCTCTCCCAGCAGTACTTC	CASSLGQGLSQQYF
TRBD1	TRBJ1-2	NA	TRBV5-6	TGTGCCAGCAGACGGACAGGGGACTATGGCTACACCTTC	CASRRTGDYGYTF
NA	TRBJ2-2	NA	TRBV2	TGTGCCAGCAGTGAAGCGCTTAGGAACACCGGGGAGCTGTTTTTT	CASSEALRNTGELFF
NA	TRBJ1-2	NA	TRBV4-3	TGCGCCAGCAGCCAAGATGAGGATTATGGCTACACCTTC	CASSQDEDYGYTF
TRBD2	TRBJ2-1	NA	TRBV5-1	TGCGCCAGCAGTCAGGGCGGGAGGGCCACGTTCTTC	CASSQGGRATFF
TRBD2	TRBJ2-7	NA	TRBV30	TGTGCTTGGACTAGCGGGCCGTACGAGCAGTACTTC	CAWTSGPYEQYF
NA	TRBJ1-2	NA	TRBV5-1	TGCGCCAGCACCTCCCCGTCAGGGGATGGCTACACCTTC	CASTSPSGDGYTF
TRBD2	TRBJ2-1	NA	TRBV9	TGTGCCAGCAGCCCCGGACTAGCCCCGTACAATGAGCAGTTCTTC	CASSPGLAPYNEQFF
NA	TRBJ2-1	NA	TRBV18	TGTGCCAGCTCACCGGGAGAAAAGTACAATGAGCAGTTCTTC	CASSPGEKYNEQFF
TRBD1	TRBJ1-5	NA	TRBV15	TGTGCCACCCGGAGGGACAGGGAGGCAGGACAGCCCCAGCATTTT	CATRRDREAGQPQHF
NA	TRBJ1-2	NA	TRBV5-6	TGTGCCAGCAGCCAACGACAGGTCACCTATGGCTACACCTTC	CASSQRQVTYGYTF
TRBD2	TRBJ2-1	NA	TRBV2	TGTGCCAGCAGTGAACCCGGGAGGGCGTACAATGAGCAGTTCTTC	CASSEPGRAYNEQFF
TRBD2	TRBJ2-1	NA	TRBV7-9	TGTGCCAGCAGCCTTAGCGGGAGTGACAATGAGCAGTTCTTC	CASSLSGSDNEQFF
NA	TRBJ2-1	NA	TRBV13	TGTGCCAGCAGCTACAGTTACAATGAGCAGTTCTTC	CASSYSYNEQFF
NA	TRBJ2-5	NA	TRBV7-3	TGTGCCAGCAGCTTACAGGGTTTGGAATGGGAGACCCAGTACTTC	CASSLQGLEWETQYF
NA	TRBJ2-7	few	TRBV28	TGTGCCAGCAGTTCAGGGACTCCCAGTGGGTACTTC	CASSSGTPSGYF
NA	TRBJ1-1	NA	TRBV5-4	TGTGCCAGCAGCTTTCAGGGGCCTAGAAACACTGAAGCTTTCTTT	CASSFQGPRNTEAFF
TRBD1	TRBJ1-1	once	TRBV6-4	TGTGCCAGCAGTGTAGACAGGGACACTGAAGCTTTCTTT	CASSVDRDTEAFF
TRBD2	TRBJ2-7	NA	TRBV30	TGTGCCTGGAGTGGACTAGCGGGAGTGGAATACGAGCAGTACTTC	CAWSGLAGVEYEQYF
NA	TRBJ1-6	NA	TRBV27	TGTGCCAGCAGTTACCGGACAGTTCCAGTTTCACCCCTCCACTTT	CASSYRTVPVSPLHF
TRBD1	TRBJ1-2	NA	TRBV7-9	TGTGCCAGCATCTTTAGTTTGTCCCCGGGACAGGGAGTTGGCTACACCTTC	CASIFSLSPGQGVGYTF
NA	TRBJ2-2	few	TRBV27	TGTGCCAGCAGGAATTCGGACAGACCGGGCGGGGAGCTGTTTTTT	CASRNSDRPGGELFF
NA	TRBJ1-3	NA	TRBV30	TGTGCCTGGAGTCTAAGGGGTGGAAACACCATATATTTT	CAWSLRGGNTIYF
NA	TRBJ1-1	once	TRBV6-1	TGTGCCAGCAGTGACAGGGCGTCGAACACTGAAGCTTTCTTT	CASSDRASNTEAFF
TRBD2	TRBJ2-5	NA	TRBV20-1	TGCAGCGGGAGGGAAAAAGAGACCCAGTACTTC	CSGREKETQYF
NA	TRBJ1-2	NA	TRBV7-2	TGTGCCAGCAGCGAATACAGGGTTGGGAACTATGGCTACACCTTC	CASSEYRVGNYGYTF
TRBD2	TRBJ2-2	few	TRBV9	TGTGCCAGCAGCGTAGAGCCGACTAGCCCCGGGGAGCTGTTTTTT	CASSVEPTSPGELFF